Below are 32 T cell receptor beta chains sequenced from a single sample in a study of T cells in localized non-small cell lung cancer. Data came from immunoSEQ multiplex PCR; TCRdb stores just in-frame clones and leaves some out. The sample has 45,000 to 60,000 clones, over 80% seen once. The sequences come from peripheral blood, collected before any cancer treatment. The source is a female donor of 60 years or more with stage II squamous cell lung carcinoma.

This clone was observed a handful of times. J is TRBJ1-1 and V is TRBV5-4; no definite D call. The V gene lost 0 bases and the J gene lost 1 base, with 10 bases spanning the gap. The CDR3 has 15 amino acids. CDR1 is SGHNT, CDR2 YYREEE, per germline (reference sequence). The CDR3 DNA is TGTGCCAGCAGCTTGGTCGCTACGAGGAACACTGAAGCTTTCTTT. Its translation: CASSLVATRNTEAFF.

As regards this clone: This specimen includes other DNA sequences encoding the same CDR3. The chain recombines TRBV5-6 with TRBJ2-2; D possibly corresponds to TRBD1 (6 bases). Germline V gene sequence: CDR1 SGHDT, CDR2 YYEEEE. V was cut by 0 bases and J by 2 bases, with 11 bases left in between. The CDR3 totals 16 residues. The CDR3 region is CASSLVPGENTGELFF. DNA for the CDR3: TGTGCCAGCAGCTTGGTTCCAGGGGAAAACACCGGGGAGCTGTTTTTT.

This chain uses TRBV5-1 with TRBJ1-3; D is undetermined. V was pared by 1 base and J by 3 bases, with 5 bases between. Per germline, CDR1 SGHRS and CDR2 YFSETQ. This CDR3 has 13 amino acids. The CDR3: CASSLISGNTIYF. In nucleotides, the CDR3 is TGCGCCAGCAGCTTGATCAGTGGAAACACCATATATTTT.

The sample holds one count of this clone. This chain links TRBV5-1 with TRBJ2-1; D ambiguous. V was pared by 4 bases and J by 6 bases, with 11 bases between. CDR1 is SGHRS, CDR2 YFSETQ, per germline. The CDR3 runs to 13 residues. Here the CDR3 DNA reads TGCGCCAGCAGCAGGGAAGGTCCCAATGAGCAGTTCTTC. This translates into CASSREGPNEQFF.

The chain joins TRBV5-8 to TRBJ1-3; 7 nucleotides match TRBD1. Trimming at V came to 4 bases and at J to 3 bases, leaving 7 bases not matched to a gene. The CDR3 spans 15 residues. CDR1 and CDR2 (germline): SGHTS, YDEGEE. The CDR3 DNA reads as TGTGCCAGCAGCCTACGGACAGGAATTGGAAACACCATATATTTT. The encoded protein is CASSLRTGIGNTIYF. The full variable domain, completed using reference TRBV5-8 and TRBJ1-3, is EAGVTQSPTHLIKTRGQQATLRCSPISGHTSVYWYQQALGLGLQFLLWYDEGEERNRGNFPPRFSGRQFPNYSSELNVNALELEDSALYLCASSLRTGIGNTIYFGEGSWLTVV.

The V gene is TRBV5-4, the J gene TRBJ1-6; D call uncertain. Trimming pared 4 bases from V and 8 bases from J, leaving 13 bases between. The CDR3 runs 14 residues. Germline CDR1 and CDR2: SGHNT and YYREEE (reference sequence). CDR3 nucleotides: TGTGCCAGCAGCCCCCCCCAGCCGGATTCACCCCTCCACTTT. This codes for CASSPPQPDSPLHF.

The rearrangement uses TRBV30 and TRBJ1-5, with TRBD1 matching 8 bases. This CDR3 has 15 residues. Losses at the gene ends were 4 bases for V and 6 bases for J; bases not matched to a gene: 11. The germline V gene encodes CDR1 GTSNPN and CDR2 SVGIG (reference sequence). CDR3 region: CAWTTDRVIGQPQHF. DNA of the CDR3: TGTGCCTGGACTACGGACAGGGTGATCGGTCAGCCCCAGCATTTT.

The CDR3 spells CASSPPVGPRGDEQYF. CDR3 DNA: TGTGCCAGCTCACCACCGGTGGGACCCCGGGGGGACGAGCAGTACTTC. V usage is TRBV18 and J usage is TRBJ2-7, with 7 bases that match TRBD2. With V trimmed by 0 bases and J by 5 bases, 10 bases remained unmatched. This CDR3 comprises 16 residues. The V gene's germline CDR1 is KGHSH and CDR2 LQKENI.

The CDR3 DNA reads as TGTGCCAGCAGGGGAAGCAATCAGCCCCAGCATTTT. This codes for CASRGSNQPQHF. This chain uses TRBV6-1 with TRBJ1-5; D not certain. This CDR3 region has 12 residues. Trimming stripped 6 bases from V and 1 base from J, with 4 bases between. CDR1 and CDR2 (germline): MNHNS, SASEGT.

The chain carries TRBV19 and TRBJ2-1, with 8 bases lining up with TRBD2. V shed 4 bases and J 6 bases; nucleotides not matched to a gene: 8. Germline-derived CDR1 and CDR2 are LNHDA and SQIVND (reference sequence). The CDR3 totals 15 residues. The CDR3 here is CASSKVAGSGNEQFF. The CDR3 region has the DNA TGTGCCAGTAGTAAAGTAGCGGGGTCGGGCAATGAGCAGTTCTTC.

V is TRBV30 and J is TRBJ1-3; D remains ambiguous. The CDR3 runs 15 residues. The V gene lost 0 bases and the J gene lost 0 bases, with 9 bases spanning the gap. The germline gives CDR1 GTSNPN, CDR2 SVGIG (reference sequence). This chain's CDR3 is CAWSVHESSGNTIYF. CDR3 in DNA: TGTGCCTGGAGTGTACACGAGAGCTCTGGAAACACCATATATTTT.

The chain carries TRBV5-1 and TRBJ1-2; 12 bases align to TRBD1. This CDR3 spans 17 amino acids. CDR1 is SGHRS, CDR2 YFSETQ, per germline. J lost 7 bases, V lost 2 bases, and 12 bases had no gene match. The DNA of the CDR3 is TGCGCCAGCAGCTTAGCCCCGGGACAGGGGGCGAGTGGTGGCTACACCTTC. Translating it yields CASSLAPGQGASGGYTF. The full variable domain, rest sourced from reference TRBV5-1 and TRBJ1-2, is KAGVTQTPRYLIKTRGQQVTLSCSPISGHRSVSWYQQTPGQGLQFLFEYFSETQRNKGNFPGRFSGRQFSNSRSEMNVSTLELGDSALYLCASSLAPGQGASGGYTFGSGTRLTVV.

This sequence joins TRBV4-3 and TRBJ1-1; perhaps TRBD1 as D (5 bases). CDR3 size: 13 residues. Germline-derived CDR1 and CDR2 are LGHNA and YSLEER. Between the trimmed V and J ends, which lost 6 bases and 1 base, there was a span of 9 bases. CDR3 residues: CASSIQGNTEAFF. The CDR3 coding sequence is TGCGCCAGCAGTATCCAGGGGAACACTGAAGCTTTCTTT.

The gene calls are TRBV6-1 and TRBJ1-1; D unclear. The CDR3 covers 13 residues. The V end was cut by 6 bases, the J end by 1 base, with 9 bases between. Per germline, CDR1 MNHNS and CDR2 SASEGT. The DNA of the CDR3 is TGTGCCAGCAGAGCCGGGCCGAACACTGAAGCTTTCTTT. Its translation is CASRAGPNTEAFF.

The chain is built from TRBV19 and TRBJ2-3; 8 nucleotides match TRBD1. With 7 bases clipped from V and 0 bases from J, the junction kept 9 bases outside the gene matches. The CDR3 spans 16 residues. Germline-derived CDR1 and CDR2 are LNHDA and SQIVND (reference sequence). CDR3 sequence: CASKDRGPSSTDTQYF. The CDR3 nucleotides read TGTGCCAGTAAAGACAGGGGTCCGTCTAGCACAGATACGCAGTATTTT. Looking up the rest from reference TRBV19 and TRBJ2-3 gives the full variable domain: DGGITQSPKYLFRKEGQNVTLSCEQNLNHDAMYWYRQDPGQGLRLIYYSQIVNDFQKGDIAEGYSVSREKKESFPLTVTSAQKNPTAFYLCASKDRGPSSTDTQYFGPGTRLTVL.

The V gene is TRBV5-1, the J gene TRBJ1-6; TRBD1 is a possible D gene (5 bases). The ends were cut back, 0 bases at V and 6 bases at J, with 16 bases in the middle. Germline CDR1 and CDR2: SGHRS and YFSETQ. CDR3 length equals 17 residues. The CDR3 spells CASSLVGGSAPNSPLHF. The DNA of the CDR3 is TGCGCCAGCAGCTTGGTTGGGGGGTCAGCGCCTAATTCACCCCTCCACTTT.

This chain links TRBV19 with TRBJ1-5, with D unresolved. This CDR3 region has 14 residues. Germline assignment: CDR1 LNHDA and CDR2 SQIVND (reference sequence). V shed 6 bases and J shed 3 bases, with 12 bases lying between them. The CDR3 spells CASSGVTNNQPQHF. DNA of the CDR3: TGTGCCAGTAGCGGAGTTACTAACAATCAGCCCCAGCATTTT. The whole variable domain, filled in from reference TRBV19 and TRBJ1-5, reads DGGITQSPKYLFRKEGQNVTLSCEQNLNHDAMYWYRQDPGQGLRLIYYSQIVNDFQKGDIAEGYSVSREKKESFPLTVTSAQKNPTAFYLCASSGVTNNQPQHFGDGTRLSIL.

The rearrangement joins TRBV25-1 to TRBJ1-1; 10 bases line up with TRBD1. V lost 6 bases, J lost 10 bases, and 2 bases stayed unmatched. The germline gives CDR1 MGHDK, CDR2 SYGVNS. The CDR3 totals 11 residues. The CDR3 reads CASRDRGGAFF. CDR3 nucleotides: TGTGCCAGCAGGGACAGGGGGGGAGCTTTCTTT.

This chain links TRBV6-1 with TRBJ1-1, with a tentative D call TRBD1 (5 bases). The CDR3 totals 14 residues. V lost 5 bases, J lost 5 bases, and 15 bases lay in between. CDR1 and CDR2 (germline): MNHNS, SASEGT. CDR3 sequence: CASSPVGGETEAFF. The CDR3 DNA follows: TGTGCCAGCAGTCCCGTGGGGGGGGAGACTGAAGCTTTCTTT.

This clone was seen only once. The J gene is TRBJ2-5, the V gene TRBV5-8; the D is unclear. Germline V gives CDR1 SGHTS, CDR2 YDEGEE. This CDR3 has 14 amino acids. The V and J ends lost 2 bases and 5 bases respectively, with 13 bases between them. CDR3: CASSLYGVAETQYF. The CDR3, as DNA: TGTGCCAGCAGCTTATACGGCGTGGCGGAGACCCAGTACTTC.

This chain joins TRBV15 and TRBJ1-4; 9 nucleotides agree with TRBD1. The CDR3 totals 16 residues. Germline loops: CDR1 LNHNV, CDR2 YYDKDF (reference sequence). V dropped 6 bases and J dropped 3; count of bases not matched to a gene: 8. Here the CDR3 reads CATRGTGYHSNEKLFF. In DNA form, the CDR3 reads TGTGCCACCAGGGGGACAGGGTACCACTCTAATGAAAAACTGTTTTTT.

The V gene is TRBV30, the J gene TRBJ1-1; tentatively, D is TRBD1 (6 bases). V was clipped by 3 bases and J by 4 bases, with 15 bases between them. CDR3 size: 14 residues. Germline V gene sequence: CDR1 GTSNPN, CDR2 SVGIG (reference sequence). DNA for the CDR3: TGTGCCTGGAGAGCCAGGGGAAAGGGCACTGAAGCTTTCTTT. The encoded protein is CAWRARGKGTEAFF.

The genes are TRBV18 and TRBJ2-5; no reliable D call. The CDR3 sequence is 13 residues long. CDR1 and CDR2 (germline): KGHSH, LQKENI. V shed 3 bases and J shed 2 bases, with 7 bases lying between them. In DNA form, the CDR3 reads TGTGCCAGCTCACCGGGATTACAAGAGACCCAGTACTTC. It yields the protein CASSPGLQETQYF. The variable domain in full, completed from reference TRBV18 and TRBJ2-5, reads NAGVMQNPRHLVRRRGQEARLRCSPMKGHSHVYWYRQLPEEGLKFMVYLQKENIIDESGMPKERFSAEFPKEGPSILRIQQVVRGDSAAYFCASSPGLQETQYFGPGTRLLVL.

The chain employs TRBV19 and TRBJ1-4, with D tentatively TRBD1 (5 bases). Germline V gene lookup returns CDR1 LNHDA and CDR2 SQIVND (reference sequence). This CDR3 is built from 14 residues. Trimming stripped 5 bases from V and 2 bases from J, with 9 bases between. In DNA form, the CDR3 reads TGTGCCAGTAGTGCAGGGACCACTAATGAAAAACTGTTTTTT. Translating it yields CASSAGTTNEKLFF.

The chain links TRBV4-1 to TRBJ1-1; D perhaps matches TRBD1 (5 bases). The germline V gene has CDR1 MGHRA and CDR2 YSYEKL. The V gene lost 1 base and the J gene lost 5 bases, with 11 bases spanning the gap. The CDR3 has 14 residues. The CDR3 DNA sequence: TGCGCCAGCAGCCAAGGGGACTTCGGAACTGAAGCTTTCTTT. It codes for CASSQGDFGTEAFF.

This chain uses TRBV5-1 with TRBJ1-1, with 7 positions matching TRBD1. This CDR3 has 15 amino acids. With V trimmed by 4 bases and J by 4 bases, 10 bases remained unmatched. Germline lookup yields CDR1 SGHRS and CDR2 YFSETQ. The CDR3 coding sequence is TGCGCCAGCAGCCGGGACCCAACAGGGGCCACTGAAGCTTTCTTT. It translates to CASSRDPTGATEAFF.

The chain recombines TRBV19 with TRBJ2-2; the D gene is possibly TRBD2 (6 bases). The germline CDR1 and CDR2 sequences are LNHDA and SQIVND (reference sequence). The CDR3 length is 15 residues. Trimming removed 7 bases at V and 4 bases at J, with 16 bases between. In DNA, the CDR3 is TGTGCCAGTACTCCCGGGGGTTTCGGCACCGGGGAGCTGTTTTTT. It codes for CASTPGGFGTGELFF.

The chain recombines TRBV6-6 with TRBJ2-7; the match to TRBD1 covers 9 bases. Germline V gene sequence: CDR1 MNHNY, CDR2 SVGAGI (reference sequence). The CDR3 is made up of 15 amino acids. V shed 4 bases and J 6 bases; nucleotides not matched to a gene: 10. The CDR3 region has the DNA TGTGCCAGCAGTTCTCCCGGGACAGGGTATCCCGAGCAGTACTTC. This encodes CASSSPGTGYPEQYF.

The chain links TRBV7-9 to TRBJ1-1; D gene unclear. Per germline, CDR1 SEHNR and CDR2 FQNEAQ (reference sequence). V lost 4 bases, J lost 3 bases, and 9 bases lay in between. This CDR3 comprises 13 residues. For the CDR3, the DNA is TGTGCCAGCAGCTCAGACCGGCACACTGAAGCTTTCTTT. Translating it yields CASSSDRHTEAFF.

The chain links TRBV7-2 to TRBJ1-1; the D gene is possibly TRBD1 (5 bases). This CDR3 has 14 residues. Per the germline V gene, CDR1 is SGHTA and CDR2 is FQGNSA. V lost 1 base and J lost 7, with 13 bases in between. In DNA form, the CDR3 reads TGTGCCAGCAGCTTAGATTATAGGACACTTGAAGCTTTCTTT. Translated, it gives CASSLDYRTLEAFF.

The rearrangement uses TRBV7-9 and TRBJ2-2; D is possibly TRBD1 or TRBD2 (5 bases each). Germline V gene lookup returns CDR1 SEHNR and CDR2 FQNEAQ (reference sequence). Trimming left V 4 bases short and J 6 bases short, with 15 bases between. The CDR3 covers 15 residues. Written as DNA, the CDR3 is TGTGCCAGCAGCTCCAACCGGGGCCTCGCCGGGGAGCTGTTTTTT. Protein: CASSSNRGLAGELFF.

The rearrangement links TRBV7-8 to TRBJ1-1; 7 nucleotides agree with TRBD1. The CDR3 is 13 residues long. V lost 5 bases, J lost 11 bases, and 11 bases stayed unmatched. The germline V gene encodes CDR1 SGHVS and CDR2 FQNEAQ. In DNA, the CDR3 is TGTGCCAGCAGCCCAGGACAGGACCTATGGGCTTTCTTT. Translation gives CASSPGQDLWAFF.